By proportion, the clone carrying this T cell receptor (beta chain) is medium-sized. What it binds is unknown. Whole blood was used without fractionation, so all unsorted peripheral T cells were included. The RNA source was an approximately 2.4 ml peripheral blood draw. The data are from a study of HIV-infected patients and healthy controls. Germline V gives CDR1 SGHRS, CDR2 YFSETQ. CDR3 length: 13 amino acids. After removal of 5 bases from V and 2 bases from J, the junction contained 1 base not matched to a gene. Findings and caveats of the study: Slight age and sex differences between study cohorts did not explain the diversity differences. Size-matching overweighted rare events from HIV-infected data when comparing patients with controls.

cDNA was made from about 510 ng RNA using alpha and beta constant primers. Separate chain-specific third strand synthesis with multiplexing indices produced the alpha and beta libraries. One entry per CDR3 protein results from TCRdb running MiXCR on the 5' RACE reads. Among 8,000 to 10,000 distinct CDR3 sequences, 5.8% were seen once, and the ten largest hold more than 6%. The clonotype originates from an adult in good health. This chain links TRBV5-1 with TRBJ2-5; 9 bases are a match to TRBD1. The sequenced sample was blood. CDR3 region: CASRGTGQETQYF. The DNA for the CDR3 is TGCGCCAGCAGGGGGACAGGGCAAGAGACCCAGTACTTC.